This passage covers 23 T cell receptor beta chains from one sample sequenced in a study of PD-1 blockade in classical Hodgkin lymphoma. Some clones are missing from TCRdb's copy, which holds only in-frame ones; the method was immunoSEQ multiplex PCR. The profile covers more than 10,000 clones, with 84% appearing a single time and around two fifths taken by the ten largest. Autologous stem cell transplantation was followed by relapse in every patient, and brentuximab vedotin exposure varied. PBMCs, once thawed, yielded CD8+ T cells isolated by magnetic negative selection. The sequences come from CD8+ T cells from blood, collected at baseline. The receptors stem from a human donor with classical Hodgkin lymphoma.

The V call is TRBV28, the J call TRBJ2-7, with D perhaps matching TRBD2 (6 bases). The V gene's germline CDR1 is MDHEN and CDR2 SYDVKM. The CDR3 covers 14 residues. Trimming took off 7 bases at V and 6 bases at J, with 19 bases between the two ends. CDR3: CASTPEGPPPEQYF. The CDR3 DNA reads TGTGCCAGCACCCCGGAGGGACCACCGCCCGAGCAGTACTTC.

J is TRBJ1-1 and V is TRBV2; D is unclear. The CDR3 has 12 amino acids. V lost 11 bases and J 3 bases, leaving 13 bases between the germline ends. Germline CDR1 reads SNHLY; CDR2 reads FYNNEI. CDR3 sequence reads: CACRETDTEAFF. The CDR3 DNA reads TGTGCCTGCCGGGAGACGGACACTGAAGCTTTCTTT.

The chain employs TRBV19 and TRBJ2-2; D unresolved. This CDR3 has 12 residues. Germline V gene data show CDR1 as LNHDA and CDR2 as SQIVND (reference sequence). V was trimmed by 2 bases and J by 4 bases, leaving 2 bases between them. DNA for the CDR3: TGTGCCAGTAGTATATTCACCGGGGAGCTGTTTTTT. Translated: CASSIFTGELFF. The variable domain in full, with the rest retrieved from reference TRBV19 and TRBJ2-2, is DGGITQSPKYLFRKEGQNVTLSCEQNLNHDAMYWYRQDPGQGLRLIYYSQIVNDFQKGDIAEGYSVSREKKESFPLTVTSAQKNPTAFYLCASSIFTGELFFGEGSRLTVL.

This clone was observed once. The chain employs TRBV6-1 and TRBJ1-1, with D possibly being TRBD1 (6 bases). CDR3 size: 13 residues. CDR1 and CDR2 from the germline V gene are MNHNS and SASEGT. Trimming took off 8 bases at V and 7 bases at J, with 17 bases between the two ends. This CDR3 reads CASAGGARHEAFF. CDR3 DNA: TGTGCCAGCGCGGGGGGGGCCCGACATGAAGCTTTCTTT.

V is TRBV19 and J is TRBJ2-3; TRBD2 matches 9 bases. Trimming at V came to 0 bases and at J to 5 bases, leaving 6 bases not matched to a gene. The CDR3 is 16 amino acids. Germline CDR1 LNHDA, CDR2 SQIVND (reference sequence). CDR3 sequence reads: CASSIDSGSGEDTQYF. DNA for the CDR3: TGTGCCAGTAGTATAGATAGCGGGAGTGGTGAAGATACGCAGTATTTT.

The rearrangement links TRBV11-2 to TRBJ2-7; TRBD1 agrees at 7 bases. Trimming took 1 base from V and 1 from J; bases not matched to a gene: 1. The CDR3 contains 14 residues. Germline V gene data show CDR1 as SGHAT and CDR2 as FQNNGV. The CDR3 protein is CASSLATGSYEQYF. The CDR3 DNA sequence: TGTGCCAGCAGCTTAGCGACAGGGTCCTACGAGCAGTACTTC.

The V and J genes are TRBV4-3 and TRBJ2-7; TRBD1 aligns across 9 bases. V dropped 0 bases and J dropped 2; count of bases not matched to a gene: 11. This CDR3 spans 18 amino acids. CDR1 and CDR2 (germline): LGHNA, YSLEER. As DNA, the CDR3 is TGCGCCAGCAGCCAAGATCCCTCCCTGGGACAGGGTACCTACGAGCAGTACTTC. Translated, it gives CASSQDPSLGQGTYEQYF.

The chain employs TRBV11-2 and TRBJ2-1; D ambiguous. Trimming shortened V by 0 bases and J by 10 bases, and 7 bases separated the two germline ends. The germline V gene encodes CDR1 SGHAT and CDR2 FQNNGV. CDR3 length: 12 residues. This CDR3 reads CASSLDQHEQFF. The CDR3 DNA is TGTGCCAGCAGCTTAGATCAACACGAGCAGTTCTTC.

The CDR3 sequence is CASSIGGENTEAFF. In nucleotides, the CDR3 is TGTGCCAGTAGTATAGGGGGAGAGAACACTGAAGCTTTCTTT. The chain employs TRBV19 and TRBJ1-1; D is undetermined. The length of the CDR3 is 14 residues. Trimming took off 1 base at V and 1 base at J, with 7 bases between the two ends. Germline lookup yields CDR1 LNHDA and CDR2 SQIVND (reference sequence).

This chain connects TRBV28 to TRBJ2-3, with TRBD2 matching over 7 bases. Germline CDR1 reads MDHEN; CDR2 reads SYDVKM. V was clipped by 6 bases and J by 5 bases; unmatched bases: 5. The CDR3 runs to 13 residues. As DNA, the CDR3 is TGTGCCAGCAGGGCGGGAGTAATAGATACGCAGTATTTT. Protein: CASRAGVIDTQYF.

The V call is TRBV19, the J call TRBJ2-1, with 7 bases aligning to TRBD2. CDR1 LNHDA and CDR2 SQIVND come from the germline V gene (reference sequence). This CDR3 has 16 residues. V lost 7 bases to trimming and J lost 0 bases; unmatched junction nucleotides: 9. The CDR3 DNA is TGTGCCAGTAATGCGTTGGGAGGGAGCTCCTACAATGAGCAGTTCTTC. The encoded protein is CASNALGGSSYNEQFF.

This rearrangement joins TRBV19 to TRBJ2-2; the D gene could be TRBD1 or TRBD2 (6 bases each). This CDR3 contains 16 residues. Germline V lookup: CDR1 LNHDA, CDR2 SQIVND (reference sequence). Trimming pared 5 bases from V and 0 bases from J, leaving 13 bases between. The CDR3 DNA follows: TGTGCCAGTAGTCCGACTAGGGGGGCGAACACCGGGGAGCTGTTTTTT. Protein sequence: CASSPTRGANTGELFF.

The V call is TRBV14, the J call TRBJ1-1; TRBD1 matches 8 bases. CDR3 length: 14 amino acids. V lost 4 bases and J lost 2; bases outside the gene matches: 3. Germline V gene lookup returns CDR1 SGHDN and CDR2 FVKESK. The CDR3 reads CASSPTGVNTEAFF. In nucleotides, the CDR3 is TGTGCCAGCAGCCCGACAGGGGTTAACACTGAAGCTTTCTTT.

This chain connects TRBV6-4 to TRBJ2-3; D may match TRBD1 or TRBD2 (5 bases each). Germline V CDR1 and CDR2: MRHNA, SNTAGT. The CDR3 is 17 residues long. The V end lost 0 bases, the J end lost 2 bases, and 15 bases lay between the germline ends. CDR3 bases: TGTGCCAGCAGTGACTCAGGGACCGAACTAAACACAGATACGCAGTATTTT. Its translation: CASSDSGTELNTDTQYF.

The J gene is TRBJ2-1, the V gene TRBV7-9; D gene uncertain. This CDR3 has 12 residues. Germline lookup yields CDR1 SEHNR and CDR2 FQNEAQ (reference sequence). With 10 bases removed from V and 4 bases from J, the gap between germline ends came to 11 bases. The CDR3: CATADPYNEQFF. CDR3 DNA: TGTGCCACCGCGGACCCATACAATGAGCAGTTCTTC.

Concerning this clone itself: At one boundary the junction diverges from the germline segment, which might be a read error. The chain combines TRBV5-3 with TRBJ2-7; no definite D call. TRBV5-3 is annotated as an ORF whose role is uncertain. This CDR3 contains 12 residues. This chain's CDR3 is CASSLDSAEQYF. The DNA for the CDR3 is TGTGCCAGCAGCTTGGATTCTGCAGAGCAGTACTTC.

By share of the sample, this clone is medium-sized (0.01 to 0.1%). The V and J genes are TRBV19 and TRBJ1-1; the match to TRBD1 covers 7 bases. The CDR3 contains 14 residues. Germline lookup yields CDR1 LNHDA and CDR2 SQIVND (reference sequence). With V trimmed by 4 bases and J by 1 base, 3 bases remained unmatched. The CDR3 is CASSTGQRNTEAFF. CDR3 DNA sequence: TGTGCCAGTAGTACGGGACAGAGGAACACTGAAGCTTTCTTT.

This rearrangement joins TRBV7-9 to TRBJ2-3; 12 bases map to TRBD1. Germline-derived CDR1 and CDR2 are SEHNR and FQNEAQ (reference sequence). J lost 6 bases, V lost 4 bases, and 11 bases had no gene match. This CDR3 region has 17 residues. The CDR3 reads CASSSKGTGGASDTQYF. The CDR3 DNA follows: TGTGCCAGCAGCTCAAAAGGGACAGGGGGCGCATCGGATACGCAGTATTTT.

Here the CDR3 DNA reads TGTGCCAGTAGTAGTTACAATGAGGCGGACACTGAAGCTTTCTTT. Residues: CASSSYNEADTEAFF. The V call is TRBV19, the J call TRBJ1-1; D is unresolved. The CDR3 runs to 15 residues. Germline values: CDR1 LNHDA, CDR2 SQIVND (reference sequence). Trimming removed 4 bases at V and 3 bases at J, with 15 bases between.

This clone was picked up a small number of times. The chain recombines TRBV5-1 with TRBJ1-2; D is ambiguous. The CDR3 is 14 amino acids. Germline V gene data show CDR1 as SGHRS and CDR2 as YFSETQ. V was shortened by 0 bases and J by 4 bases, with 10 bases between the two germline ends. CDR3 sequence reads: CASSLEKGFYGYTF. CDR3 sequence (DNA): TGCGCCAGCAGCTTGGAGAAAGGCTTCTATGGCTACACCTTC.

This rearrangement joins TRBV28 to TRBJ2-3, with TRBD1 as a possible D gene (5 bases). The CDR3 length is 14 residues. V was trimmed by 1 base and J by 3 bases, leaving 8 bases between them. Germline V gene data show CDR1 as MDHEN and CDR2 as SYDVKM. Here the CDR3 DNA reads TGTGCCAGCAGTTTATCAGGGCGGACAGATACGCAGTATTTT. Its translation: CASSLSGRTDTQYF.

The chain carries TRBV4-2 and TRBJ1-5; TRBD1 might be the D (5 bases). Per germline, CDR1 LGHNA and CDR2 YNFKEQ. This CDR3 region has 16 residues. Trimming left V 3 bases short and J 7 bases short, with 19 bases between. The CDR3 spells CASSHLWGRSRQPQHF. The CDR3 coding sequence is TGTGCCAGCAGCCACCTATGGGGCCGGAGTAGGCAGCCCCAGCATTTT.

The V and J genes are TRBV7-9 and TRBJ2-7; 10 positions match TRBD1. J gave up 2 bases and V 0 bases, and 1 base lay outside the gene matches. Germline V lookup: CDR1 SEHNR, CDR2 FQNEAQ (reference sequence). The CDR3 is 15 amino acids. The CDR3 reads CASSLAGTGAYEQYF. Written as DNA, the CDR3 is TGTGCCAGCAGCTTAGCGGGGACAGGGGCCTACGAGCAGTACTTC.